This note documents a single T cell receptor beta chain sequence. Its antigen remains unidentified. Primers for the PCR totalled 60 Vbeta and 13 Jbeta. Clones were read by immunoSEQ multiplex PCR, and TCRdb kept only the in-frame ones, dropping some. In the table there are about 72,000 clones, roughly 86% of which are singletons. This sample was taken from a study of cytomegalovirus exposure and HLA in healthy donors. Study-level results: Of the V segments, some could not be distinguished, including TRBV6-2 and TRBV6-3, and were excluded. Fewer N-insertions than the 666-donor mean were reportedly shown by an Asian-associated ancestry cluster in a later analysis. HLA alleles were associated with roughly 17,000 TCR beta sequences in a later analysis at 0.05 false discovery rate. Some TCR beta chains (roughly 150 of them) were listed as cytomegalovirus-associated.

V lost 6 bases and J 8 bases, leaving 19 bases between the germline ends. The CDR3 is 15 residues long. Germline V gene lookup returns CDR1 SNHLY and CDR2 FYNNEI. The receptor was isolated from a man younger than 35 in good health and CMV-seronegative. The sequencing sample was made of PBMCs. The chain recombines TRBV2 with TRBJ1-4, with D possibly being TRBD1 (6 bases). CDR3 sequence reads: CASRFEQGRSEKLFF. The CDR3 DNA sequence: TGTGCCAGCAGGTTTGAACAGGGCCGCTCAGAAAAACTGTTTTTT. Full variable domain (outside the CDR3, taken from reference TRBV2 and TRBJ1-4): EPEVTQTPSHQVTQMGQEVILRCVPISNHLYFYWYRQILGQKVEFLVSFYNNEISEKSEIFDDQFSVERPDGSNFTLKIRSTKLEDSAMYFCASRFEQGRSEKLFFGSGTQLSVL.